This TCR beta chain was captured in a study of T-cell memory formation after mild COVID-19. A remark on this clonotype: Its target is unknown.

The germline V gene has CDR1 SGHRS and CDR2 YFSETQ. Trimming left V 2 bases short and J 0 bases short, with 9 bases between. The CDR3 is 14 amino acids. MiXCR was run by TCRdb on the 5' RACE reads, yielding one entry per CDR3 protein. The data hold over 120,000 distinct CDR3 sequences, with roughly a quarter observed a single time. Regarding the study as a whole: Researchers report contracting CD4+ clones mostly in CM and EM, with CD8+ clones in EMRA. What remained unconfirmed was the SARS-CoV-2 specificity of second-wave clones peaking on day 37. Clones contracting day 15 to 85 were balanced CD4/CD8; later expanders leaned CD4+.

The sample was PBMCs or a T cell subset sorted from them (not recorded which). This chain uses TRBV5-1 with TRBJ2-7; D perhaps matches TRBD2 (6 bases). This TCR derives from an adult woman who had mild COVID-19 (a few samples of this study predate the infection). Cell type and time point are not known. The CDR3 DNA follows: TGCGCCAGCAGCTTCTACGGGAGCTCCTACGAGCAGTACTTC. Its protein is CASSFYGSSYEQYF.